This T cell receptor beta chain is drawn from a study of T cells after yellow fever vaccination. TCRdb itself ran the 5' RACE reads through MiXCR, one entry per CDR3 protein. The data show just under 600,000 distinct CDR3 sequences, with roughly 13% seen just once and over 12% held by the top ten. The V segment lost 4 bases and the J segment 2 bases; nucleotides outside the gene matches: 17. The CDR3 runs to 18 residues. Germline V gene lookup returns CDR1 SGHAT and CDR2 FQDESV (reference sequence). The study, taken as a whole, reports: The presence of abundant clonotypes contaminating from the bulk population was possible in FACS-sorted repertoires.

About this clonotype: What it recognizes is unknown.

This chain uses TRBV11-1 with TRBJ2-7; 7 positions agree with TRBD2. This clonotype was obtained from a man aged 25-40 years who received the YFV17D yellow fever vaccine. The source was PBMCs, collected on the day of the yellow fever booster vaccination. The CDR3 nucleotides are TGTGCCAGCAGCTCTGGTGGTGGGCTAGCGGTCATTACCTACGAGCAGTACTTC. It codes for CASSSGGGLAVITYEQYF.